This T cell receptor beta chain originates from a study of beta chain features in type 1 diabetes. Study conclusions and caveats: TCRB CDR3 length was moderately but significantly reduced in all four CD4+ subsets of Type 1 diabetes patients.

Expressed TCRB transcripts got sequenced, as all isolated RNA was reverse transcribed. Produced via immunoSEQ multiplex PCR; TCRdb's table is partial and in-frame only. The data contain 300,000 to 350,000 clones, about 14% of them singletons. The germline V gene has CDR1 SGHRS and CDR2 YFSETQ. CDR3 length: 15 residues. V lost 4 bases and J lost 2; bases outside the gene matches: 9. As regards this clone: The antigen is undetermined.

Sequenced: naive CD4+ T cells from blood. V and J are TRBV5-1 and TRBJ2-7; 7 bases align to TRBD1. This clonotype originated in a woman aged 18-29 years with type 1 diabetes. The CDR3 nucleotides read TGCGCCAGCAGCCCGAGGACAGGAATCACCTACGAGCAGTACGTC. This codes for CASSPRTGITYEQYV.